The T cell receptor (beta chain) under discussion was sequenced for a study of response to subunit inactivated influenza vaccine. TCRdb called the RT-PCR reads again in MiXCR, with one record for every CDR3 protein. The sample records under 200,000 distinct CDR3 sequences, approximately 12% being singletons. The CDR3 length is 15 residues. J was trimmed by 5 bases and V by 1 base; bases with no gene match: 4. CDR1 and CDR2 from the germline V gene are SGHVS and FQNEAQ. The sample was also reused in another study, on T cells expressing NK-cell markers. That study reports: UMIs were included in TCR beta cDNA generated by 5'RACE template switching. Sequencing covered eight donors, seven HCMV-seropositive and one seronegative. A few donors showed these clonotypes also leading the CD3+CD56-NKG2C+ fraction. HCMV specificity of expanded NKG2C+ T cell clones remained unclear.

The sequences come from CD8+ T cells sorted from PBMCs, collected roughly 12 days after vaccination. This TCR came from a man aged 50 or older who received an inactivated influenza vaccine. The V gene is TRBV7-8, the J gene TRBJ2-7, with TRBD2 matching 11 bases. CDR3 nucleotide sequence: TGTGCCAGCAGCTTAGGACTAGCGGGAATAAACGAGCAGTACTTC. It translates to CASSLGLAGINEQYF.